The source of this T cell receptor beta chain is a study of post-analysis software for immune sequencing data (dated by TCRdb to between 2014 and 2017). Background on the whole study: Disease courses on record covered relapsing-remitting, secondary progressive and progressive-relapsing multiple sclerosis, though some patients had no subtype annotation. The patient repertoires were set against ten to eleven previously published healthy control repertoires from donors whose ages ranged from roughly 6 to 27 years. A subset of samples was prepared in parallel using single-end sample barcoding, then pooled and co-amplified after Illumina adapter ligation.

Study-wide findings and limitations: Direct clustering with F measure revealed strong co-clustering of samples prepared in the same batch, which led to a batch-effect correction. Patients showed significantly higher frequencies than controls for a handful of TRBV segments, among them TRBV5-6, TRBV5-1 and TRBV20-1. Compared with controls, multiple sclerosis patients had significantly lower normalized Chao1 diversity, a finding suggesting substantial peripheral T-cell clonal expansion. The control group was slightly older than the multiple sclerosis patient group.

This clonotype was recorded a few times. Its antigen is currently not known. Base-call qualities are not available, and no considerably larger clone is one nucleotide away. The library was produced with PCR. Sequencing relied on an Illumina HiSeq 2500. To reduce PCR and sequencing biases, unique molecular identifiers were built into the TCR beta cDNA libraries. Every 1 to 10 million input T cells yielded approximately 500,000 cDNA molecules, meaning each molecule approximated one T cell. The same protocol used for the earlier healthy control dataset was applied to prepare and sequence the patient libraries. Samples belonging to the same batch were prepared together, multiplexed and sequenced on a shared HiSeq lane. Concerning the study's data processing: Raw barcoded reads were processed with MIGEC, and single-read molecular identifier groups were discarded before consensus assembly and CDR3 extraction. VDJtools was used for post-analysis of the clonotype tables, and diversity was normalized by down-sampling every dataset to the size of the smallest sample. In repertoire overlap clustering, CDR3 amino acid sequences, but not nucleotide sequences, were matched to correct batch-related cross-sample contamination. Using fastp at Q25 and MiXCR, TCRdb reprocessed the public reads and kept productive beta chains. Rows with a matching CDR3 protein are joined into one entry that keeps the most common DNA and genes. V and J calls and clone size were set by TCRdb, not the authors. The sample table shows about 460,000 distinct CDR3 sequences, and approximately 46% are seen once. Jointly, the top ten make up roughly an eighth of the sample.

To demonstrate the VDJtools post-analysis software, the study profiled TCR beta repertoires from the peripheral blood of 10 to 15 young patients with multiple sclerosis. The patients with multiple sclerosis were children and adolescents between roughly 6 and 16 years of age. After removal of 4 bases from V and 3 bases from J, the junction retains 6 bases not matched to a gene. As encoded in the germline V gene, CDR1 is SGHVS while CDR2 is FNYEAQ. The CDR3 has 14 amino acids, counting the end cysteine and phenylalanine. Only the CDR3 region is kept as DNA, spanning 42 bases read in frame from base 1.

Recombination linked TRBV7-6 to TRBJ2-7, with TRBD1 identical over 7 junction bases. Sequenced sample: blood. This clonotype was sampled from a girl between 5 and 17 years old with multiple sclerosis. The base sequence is TGTGCCAGCAGCTCTGACAGGGTCGACTACGAGCAGTACTTC. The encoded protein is CASSSDRVDYEQYF.